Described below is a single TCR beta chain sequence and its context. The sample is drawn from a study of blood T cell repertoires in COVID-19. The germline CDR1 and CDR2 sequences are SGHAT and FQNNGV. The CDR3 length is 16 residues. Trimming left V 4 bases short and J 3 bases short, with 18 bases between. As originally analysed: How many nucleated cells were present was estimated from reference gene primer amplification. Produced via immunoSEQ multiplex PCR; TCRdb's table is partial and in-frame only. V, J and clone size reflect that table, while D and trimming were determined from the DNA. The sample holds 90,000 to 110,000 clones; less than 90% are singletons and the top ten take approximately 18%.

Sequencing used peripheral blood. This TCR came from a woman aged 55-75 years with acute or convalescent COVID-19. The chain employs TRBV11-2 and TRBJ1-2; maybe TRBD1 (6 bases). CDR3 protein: CASSSIRRGADYGYTF. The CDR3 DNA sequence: TGTGCCAGCAGCTCAATACGGCGGGGGGCTGACTATGGCTACACCTTC.